This T cell receptor beta chain is from a study of T-cell memory formation after mild COVID-19. Study-wide findings and caveats: The second-wave clones peaking on day 37 were not confirmed as SARS-CoV-2-specific.

This CDR3 spans 13 amino acids. Trimming left V 3 bases short and J 6 bases short, with 8 bases between. CDR1 is LGHNA and CDR2 is YNFKEQ in the germline V gene. This clonotype was found many times. Its matching antigen is unknown. From 5'RACE with constant-segment primers came TCR alpha and TCR beta cDNA libraries that carried sample barcodes and UMIs. A single record per CDR3 protein comes from TCRdb applying MiXCR to the 5' RACE reads. The table has approximately 170,000 distinct CDR3 sequences, 13% seen once. This clonotype originated in a man younger than 30 who had mild COVID-19 (a few samples of this study predate the infection). Cell type and time point are not known. The chain carries TRBV4-2 and TRBJ2-2; no firm D call. Sequenced: PBMCs or a T cell subset sorted from them (not recorded which). The CDR3 DNA is TGTGCCAGCAGCCAGGTTTCGGCCGGGGAGCTGTTTTTT. It translates to CASSQVSAGELFF.